This entry lists 9 T cell receptor beta chains sequenced from one sample in a study of blood T cell repertoires in COVID-19. Sequencing was performed with immunoSEQ multiplex PCR; in TCRdb, only in-frame clones are kept and a portion is missing. Here the sample spans about 89,000 clones, 65% to 80% being singletons. The sequenced sample was peripheral blood. These receptors all come from a human donor in a cohort sampled during active COVID-19.

V is TRBV28 and J is TRBJ2-3; 8 nucleotides agree with TRBD2. The J segment lost 0 bases and the V segment lost 6 bases, leaving 5 bases of the junction unmatched. The CDR3 loop spans 15 amino acids. Germline loops: CDR1 MDHEN, CDR2 SYDVKM. DNA for the CDR3: TGTGCCAGCAGCCCACTAGCGGTTAGCACAGATACGCAGTATTTT. Translating gives CASSPLAVSTDTQYF.

The rearrangement links TRBV15 to TRBJ2-6, with no clear D. The CDR3 runs to 16 residues. Between the trimmed V and J ends, which lost 0 bases and 0 bases, there was a span of 6 bases. In germline, CDR1 is LNHNV, CDR2 YYDKDF (reference sequence). CDR3 in amino acids: CATSRDSNSGANVLTF. The CDR3 DNA follows: TGTGCCACCAGCAGAGATAGCAACTCTGGGGCCAACGTCCTGACTTTC.

The gene calls are TRBV5-6 and TRBJ1-1; no definite D call. V shed 0 bases and J shed 7 bases, with 10 bases lying between them. In germline, CDR1 is SGHDT, CDR2 YYEEEE. This CDR3 has 13 residues. CDR3 sequence: CASSLVTTDEAFF. The CDR3 DNA reads as TGTGCCAGCAGCTTGGTGACAACCGATGAAGCTTTCTTT.

The chain couples TRBV30 to TRBJ2-3; 7 nucleotides agree with TRBD2. The CDR3 covers 14 residues. Looked up from germline, CDR1 is GTSNPN and CDR2 is SVGIG (reference sequence). J gave up 2 bases and V 5 bases, and 7 bases lay outside the gene matches. In DNA, the CDR3 is TGTGCCTGGTCCGGGGACTATGCCACAGATACGCAGTATTTT. It yields the protein CAWSGDYATDTQYF. The full variable domain, its missing parts supplied by reference TRBV30 and TRBJ2-3, is SQTIHQWPATLVQPVGSPLSLECTVEGTSNPNLYWYRQAAGRGLQLLFYSVGIGQISSEVPQNLSASRPQDRQFILSSKKLLLSDSGFYLCAWSGDYATDTQYFGPGTRLTVL.

This rearrangement joins TRBV5-4 to TRBJ2-7; TRBD1 is a possible D gene (7 bases). Germline CDR1 reads SGHNT; CDR2 reads YYREEE (reference sequence). This CDR3 has 12 residues. V was trimmed by 4 bases and J by 4 bases, leaving 9 bases between them. The DNA of the CDR3 is TGTGCCAGCAGCGCGGGACAGTACGAGCAGTACTTC. Translation: CASSAGQYEQYF.

The V call is TRBV28, the J call TRBJ1-4; D unclear. Germline V gene data show CDR1 as MDHEN and CDR2 as SYDVKM. Between the trimmed V and J ends, which lost 5 bases and 7 bases, there was a span of 14 bases. The CDR3 is 14 amino acids. The DNA for the CDR3 is TGTGCCAGCAGTCCGGTTCCTTTAATTGAAAAACTGTTTTTT. It translates to CASSPVPLIEKLFF. Drawing the rest from reference TRBV28 and TRBJ1-4, the complete variable domain is DVKVTQSSRYLVKRTGEKVFLECVQDMDHENMFWYRQDPGLGLRLIYFSYDVKMKEKGDIPEGYSVSREKKERFSLILESASTNQTSMYLCASSPVPLIEKLFFGSGTQLSVL.

The J gene is TRBJ2-4, the V gene TRBV2; D possibly corresponds to TRBD2 (6 bases). Trimming left V 7 bases short and J 9 bases short, with 19 bases between. CDR3 size: 14 residues. CDR1 and CDR2 from the germline V gene are SNHLY and FYNNEI. The DNA for the CDR3 is TGTGCCAGCATGCTCCGGGAGAACAGTCCCATTCAGTACTTC. Its translation: CASMLRENSPIQYF.

The rearrangement links TRBV19 to TRBJ2-7; 9 bases agree with TRBD2. There are 15 residues in the CDR3. CDR1 and CDR2 (germline): LNHDA, SQIVND (reference sequence). V was pared by 3 bases and J by 0 bases, with 3 bases of the junction left unmatched. The CDR3 spells CASSIRTSVSYEQYF. In DNA form, the CDR3 reads TGTGCCAGTAGTATCCGGACTAGCGTCTCCTACGAGCAGTACTTC.

This rearrangement joins TRBV18 to TRBJ1-4; the D gene is possibly TRBD1 (5 bases). This CDR3 region has 15 residues. Trimming removed 2 bases from V and 5 bases from J, with 12 bases in between. Germline values: CDR1 KGHSH, CDR2 LQKENI. The CDR3 protein is CASSPGQGSNEKLFF. The CDR3 coding sequence is TGTGCCAGCTCACCAGGGCAGGGAAGCAATGAAAAACTGTTTTTT. The variable domain in full, completed from reference TRBV18 and TRBJ1-4, reads NAGVMQNPRHLVRRRGQEARLRCSPMKGHSHVYWYRQLPEEGLKFMVYLQKENIIDESGMPKERFSAEFPKEGPSILRIQQVVRGDSAAYFCASSPGQGSNEKLFFGSGTQLSVL.